The entry that follows covers one T cell receptor (beta chain) sequence. These data originate in a study of blood T cell repertoires in COVID-19. Per the germline V gene, CDR1 is GTSNPN and CDR2 is SVGIG (reference sequence). V lost 3 bases to trimming and J lost 7 bases, with 15 bases between them. The CDR3 extends over 13 amino acids. In the original processing: Scientists estimated how many nucleated cells there were by amplifying reference gene primers. Profiled with immunoSEQ multiplex PCR; TCRdb holds only in-frame clones, not every one. Clonal size and the V and J genes are those of that table, whereas D and trimming came from the DNA. The data show over 250,000 clones, approximately 85% seen once.

Sequencing was performed on peripheral blood. The genes are TRBV30 and TRBJ1-2; D is uncertain. The source is a human donor in a cohort sampled during active COVID-19. Written as DNA, the CDR3 is TGTGCCTGGAGCCCGGGAAGGGAGCGTGGCTACACCTTC. Its translation is CAWSPGRERGYTF.